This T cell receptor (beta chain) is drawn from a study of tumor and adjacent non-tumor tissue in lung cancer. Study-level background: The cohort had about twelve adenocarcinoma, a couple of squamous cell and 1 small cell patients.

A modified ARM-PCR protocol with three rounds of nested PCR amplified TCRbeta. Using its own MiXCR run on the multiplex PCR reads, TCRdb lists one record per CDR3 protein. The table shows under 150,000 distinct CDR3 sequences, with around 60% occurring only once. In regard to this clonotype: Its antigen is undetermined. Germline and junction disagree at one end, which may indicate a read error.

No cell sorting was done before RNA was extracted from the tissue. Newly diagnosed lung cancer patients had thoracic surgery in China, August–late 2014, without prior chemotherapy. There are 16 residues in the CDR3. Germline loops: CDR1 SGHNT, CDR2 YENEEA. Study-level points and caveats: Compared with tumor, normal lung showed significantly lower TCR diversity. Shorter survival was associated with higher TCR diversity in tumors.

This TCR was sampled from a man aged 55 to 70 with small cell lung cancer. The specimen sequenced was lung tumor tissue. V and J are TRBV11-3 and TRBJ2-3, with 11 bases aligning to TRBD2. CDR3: CPSSLGLAGGEDTQYF. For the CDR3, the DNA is TGTCCCAGCAGCTTAGGACTAGCGGGCGGGGAAGATACGCAATATTTT.